This T cell receptor (beta chain) appears in the sequencing data of a study of blood T cell repertoires in COVID-19. Per the authors' pipeline: Estimates of nucleated cell counts were drawn from the amplification of reference gene primers. TCRdb keeps only in-frame clones here, not all; method: immunoSEQ multiplex PCR. That table furnishes V, J and clone size, whereas the DNA furnished D and trimming. The sample lists some 300,000 clones, less than 90% occurring once. V lost 3 bases, J lost 5 bases, and 6 bases stayed unmatched. This CDR3 spans 14 amino acids. The V gene's germline CDR1 is SNHLY and CDR2 FYNNEI.

The material sequenced was peripheral blood. The chain recombines TRBV2 with TRBJ1-2, with 7 bases that match TRBD1. This clonotype was sampled from a woman between 65 and 79 years old with COVID-19, enrolled during active disease. The CDR3 is CASSETGLDYGYTF. CDR3 nucleotides: TGTGCCAGCAGTGAGACAGGGCTTGATTATGGCTACACCTTC.